The source of this TCR beta chain is a study of cytomegalovirus exposure and HLA in healthy donors. 13 Jbeta primers and 60 Vbeta primers were used for the PCR. Only in-frame clones appear in the TCRdb table, and some are missing; sequencing was by immunoSEQ multiplex PCR. This sample has just under 150,000 clones, with 75% to 90% found just once. Note on this clone: The antigen remains undetermined.

The CDR3 is made up of 13 amino acids. Germline-derived CDR1 and CDR2 are MDHEN and SYDVKM. Between the trimmed V and J ends, which lost 4 bases and 6 bases, there was a span of 13 bases. Findings and caveats of the study: Researchers counted 164 TCR beta chains as cytomegalovirus-associated. Within the data, a cluster of highly shared sequence variants was likely a sequencing artifact. One variant, a missense change in DCLRE1C, was linked in a later analysis to TCR beta V- and J-gene trimming.

This sequence was found in a woman in her 30s in good health and CMV-seronegative. The sample was PBMCs. The V call is TRBV28, the J call TRBJ2-7; D is perhaps TRBD1 (5 bases). The CDR3: CASSSPGHSEQYF. In DNA, the CDR3 is TGTGCCAGCAGTTCCCCAGGGCACTCCGAGCAGTACTTC.